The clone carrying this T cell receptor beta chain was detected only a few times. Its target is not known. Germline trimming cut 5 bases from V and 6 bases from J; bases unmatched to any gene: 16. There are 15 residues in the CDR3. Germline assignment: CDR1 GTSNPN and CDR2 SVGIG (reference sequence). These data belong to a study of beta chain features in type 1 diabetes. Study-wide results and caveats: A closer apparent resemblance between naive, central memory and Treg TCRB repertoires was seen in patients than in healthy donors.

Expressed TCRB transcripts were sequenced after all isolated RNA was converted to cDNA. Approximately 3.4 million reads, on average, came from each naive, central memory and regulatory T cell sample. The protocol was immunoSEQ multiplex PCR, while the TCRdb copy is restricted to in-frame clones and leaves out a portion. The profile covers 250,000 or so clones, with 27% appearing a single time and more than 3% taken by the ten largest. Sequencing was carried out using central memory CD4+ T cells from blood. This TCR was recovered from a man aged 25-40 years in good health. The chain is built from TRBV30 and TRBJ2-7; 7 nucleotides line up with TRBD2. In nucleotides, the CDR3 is TGTGCCTGGCGGACTAGTGTTCACCATAGAGCCGAGCAGTACTTC. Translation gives CAWRTSVHHRAEQYF.